This entry features one T cell receptor beta chain sequence. This clonotype was observed many times. Which antigen it targets is not known. Base-call qualities are not available, and no considerably larger clone is one nucleotide away. TCRdb lists the instrument as Illumina NovaSeq 6000. Using 5'RACE with constant-segment primers, TCRalpha and TCRbeta cDNA libraries were constructed, with sample barcodes and unique molecular identifiers added in the process. Trizol reagent was used to extract RNA from every sample. Libraries were amplified in two PCR steps, with a second sample barcode and Illumina TruSeq adapters added in the second step. Sequencing of libraries was performed on an Illumina NovaSeq with 2 x 150 bp paired-end reads. The authors' pipeline ran thus. With migec v1.2.7, reads were demultiplexed and then collapsed into UMI-guided consensus sequences. Using mixcr v2.1.11, UMI consensuses were aligned to TRA and TRB V and J templates and then assembled into clonotypes. A clonotype was counted as expanded or contracted only when both edgeR and NoisET called the clonotype significant, with the noise models trained on biological replicates. For edgeR calls, the cutoffs were a false discovery rate-adjusted p below 0.01 and a log2 fold-change threshold of 1. As an exploratory analysis of dynamics, PCA with hierarchical clustering was applied to max-normalized trajectories of the 1000 most abundant clonotypes. The CD4 or CD8 phenotype of responding clones was assigned using the separately sequenced CD4+ and CD8+ repertoires. TCRdb trimmed public reads at Q25 via fastp, called clones via MiXCR and kept in-frame beta chains. Rows are unified per CDR3 protein, each entry keeping the most common DNA and genes. The V and J calls and clone size are TCRdb's, not the authors'. In this sample the table shows hundreds of thousands of distinct CDR3 sequences, approximately 20% of which occur a single time. The top ten clonotypes cover around 12% of the sample.

This entry is derived from a study of T-cell memory formation after mild COVID-19 (dated by TCRdb to the early 2020s). For the wider study: TCR sequence clusters from the two donors were found to be largely donor specific. T-cell clones expanding and contracting after mild COVID-19 in two donors were tracked by longitudinal TCRalpha and TCRbeta repertoire sequencing. The cohort comprised two young, previously healthy adult volunteers, one female and one male.

Overall study outcomes, separate from this receptor: Contracting CD4+ clones appeared mostly in the CM and EM memory subsets, whereas CD8+ clones were enriched in EMRA. The second-wave clones that peaked on day 37 were not confirmed to be SARS-CoV-2 specific. Some responding clones were found in pre-infection memory, which suggests that pre-existing cross-reactive memory T cells took part in the SARS-CoV-2 response. Only a couple of mild cases were covered in the study, and larger cohorts including severe cases with pre-infection samples were considered necessary. Clones that contracted from day 15 to 85 showed balanced CD4/CD8 phenotypes, whereas a second wave of clones that expanded from day 15 to 37 leaned towards CD4+.

Ficoll-Paque density gradient centrifugation was the method used to isolate PBMCs. The CDR3 runs 15 residues from the cysteine to the phenylalanine. Here the CDR3 DNA is all that survives: 45 bases in frame from base 1. For this chain, trimming is 0 bases at the V end and 6 bases at the J end, and the number of junction bases without a gene match is 3. The germline V gene provides CDR1 SGHRS and CDR2 YFSETQ. The chain is made from TRBV5-1 and TRBJ2-1; 10 junctional bases match TRBD2. The clonotype comes from an adult woman who had mild COVID-19 (a few samples of this study predate the infection). The sample titles of this study are shuffled in the database, so cell type and time point are left out; the donor was told from shared clones. Material for sequencing was PBMCs or a T cell subset sorted from them (not recorded which). CDR3 reads: CASSLALAGANEQFF. The nucleotide sequence is given as TGCGCCAGCAGCTTGGCCCTAGCGGGGGCCAATGAGCAGTTCTTC.